These T cell receptor beta chains were read from a single sample in a study of blood T cell repertoires in COVID-19. The assay was immunoSEQ multiplex PCR, and TCRdb's table has in-frame clones only and misses some. Of some 300,000 clones in the sample, 75% to 90% were seen once. Sequenced: peripheral blood. The receptor source for this set is a woman aged 70-85 years with COVID-19, enrolled during active disease. Both conserved end residues are part of each CDR3. The D gene is left open where the match is weak. Expanded clones get a size class; other rows say once, few or many, or leave the size out.

14 TRBJ1-1 TRBV27 - TRBD1 CASKPGQLNTEAFF TGTGCCAGCAAACCGGGACAGCTGAACACTGAAGCTTTCTTT
15 TRBJ2-3 TRBV6-2/TRBV6-3 - - CASNPSGRGTDTQYF TGTGCCAGCAACCCCTCGGGGCGGGGAACAGATACGCAGTATTTT
14 TRBJ2-1 TRBV27 - - CASSLSRVADEQFF TGTGCCAGCAGTTTATCGCGAGTTGCCGATGAGCAGTTCTTC
16 TRBJ2-2 TRBV11-2 few - CASSLPQGSWTGELFF TGTGCCAGCAGCTTGCCCCAGGGGAGTTGGACCGGGGAGCTGTTTTTT
15 TRBJ2-7 TRBV5-1 - TRBD1 CASSSWTGDFYEQYF TGCGCCAGCAGCTCGTGGACAGGGGATTTCTACGAGCAGTACTTC
14 TRBJ1-1 TRBV4-1 - - CASSLLGQGPEAFF TGCGCCAGCAGCCTCCTAGGACAAGGGCCTGAAGCTTTCTTT
18 TRBJ2-5 TRBV7-9 - - CASSLGRGVRGLGETQYF TGTGCCAGCAGCTTAGGACGTGGCGTCAGGGGTCTTGGGGAGACCCAGTACTTC
16 TRBJ2-3 TRBV10-2 - TRBD2 CATASGGLWKTDTQYF TGCGCCACCGCTAGCGGGGGGCTTTGGAAAACAGATACGCAGTATTTT
15 TRBJ2-2 TRBV28 - TRBD1 CASRIQGANTGELFF TGTGCCAGCAGGATACAGGGGGCGAACACCGGGGAGCTGTTTTTT
13 TRBJ2-7 TRBV29-1 once - CSARQAGSYEQYF TGCAGCGCCCGACAGGCCGGCTCCTACGAGCAGTACTTC
15 TRBJ1-2 TRBV5-6 - - CASSLTGQGNYGYTF TGTGCCAGCAGCTTGACAGGGCAAGGGAACTATGGCTACACCTTC
15 TRBJ1-1 TRBV18 - - CASSPTVDMNTEAFF TGTGCCAGCTCCCCGACTGTCGATATGAACACTGAAGCTTTCTTT
15 TRBJ2-7 TRBV27 - TRBD2 CASTWEGRVSYEQYF TGTGCCAGCACCTGGGAGGGGAGGGTCTCCTACGAGCAGTACTTC
15 TRBJ2-7 TRBV24-1 - TRBD1 CATSDSGTGSYEQYF TGTGCCACCAGTGATTCCGGGACAGGCTCCTACGAGCAGTACTTC
14 TRBJ2-2 TRBV2 - - CASLRVRNTGELFF TGTGCCAGCCTTCGGGTCCGGAACACCGGGGAGCTGTTTTTT
17 TRBJ2-6 TRBV18 - TRBD1 CASSPDRGVSGANVLTF TGTGCCAGCTCACCGGACAGGGGCGTCTCTGGGGCCAACGTCCTGACTTTC
16 TRBJ2-7 TRBV18 - TRBD2 CASSPAYGGGSPEQYF TGTGCCAGCTCACCAGCGTACGGGGGGGGCTCACCCGAGCAGTACTTC
14 TRBJ2-5 TRBV30 once TRBD2 CAWSVAGGYETQYF TGTGCCTGGAGTGTGGCGGGGGGTTATGAGACCCAGTACTTC
15 TRBJ2-1 TRBV9 - TRBD1 CASSPAGTGHNEQFF TGTGCCAGCAGCCCCGCCGGGACAGGCCACAATGAGCAGTTCTTC
13 TRBJ2-4 TRBV21-1 - - CASIEGAKNIQYF TGTGCCAGCATAGAGGGTGCCAAAAACATTCAGTACTTC
15 TRBJ2-5 TRBV2 - - CASSEESGNQETQYF TGTGCCAGCAGTGAAGAGTCGGGGAACCAAGAGACCCAGTACTTC
14 TRBJ1-1 TRBV5-1 - - CASRKAPGDTEAFF TGCGCCAGCAGGAAAGCCCCGGGGGACACTGAAGCTTTCTTT
12 TRBJ2-7 TRBV29-1 - - CSVVGQHYEQYF TGCAGCGTTGTCGGACAGCACTACGAGCAGTACTTC
16 TRBJ2-2 TRBV24-1 - - CATSGAGGENTGELFF TGTGCCACCAGTGGGGCCGGGGGTGAGAACACCGGGGAGCTGTTTTTT
13 TRBJ2-5 TRBV7-9 - TRBD1 CASGRTGQETQYF TGTGCCAGCGGACGGACAGGCCAAGAGACCCAGTACTTC
16 TRBJ2-2 TRBV24-1 - TRBD1 CATSEPDRPSTGELFF TGTGCCACCAGTGAACCGGACAGGCCATCGACCGGGGAGCTGTTTTTT